Reported below is one T cell receptor (beta chain). The antigen it recognizes is unknown. There are no base qualities to consult, and no much larger clone falls within one base. V is pared back by 5 bases and J by 3 bases, with 7 bases lying between the germline termini. The germline V gene specifies MNHNS as CDR1 and SASEGT as CDR2. The CDR3 sequence holds 12 residues, the cysteine and phenylalanine included. This entry keeps only the CDR3 DNA: 36 bases, framed from base 1. These data are taken from a study of regulatory T cells in long-lasting Graves disease (dated by TCRdb to the early 2020s). Regarding the research as a whole: Antithyroid drugs had been taken for less than 3 months by newly diagnosed Graves' disease patients. This study used TCR sequencing and RNA sequencing of peripheral blood to compare persistent Graves' disease patients against newly diagnosed Graves' disease patients. The study was conducted in China and was registered as a clinical trial. TCR sequencing covered some 13 persistent and around 20 newly diagnosed Graves' disease patients, 33 samples in total. On the study overall, not on this receptor specifically: Only peripheral blood was studied, because thyroid tissue, the primary lesion, was inaccessible. A larger number of public clonotypes was shared among persistent patients (around 2,500) than among newly diagnosed patients (roughly 1,000). The small sample size was acknowledged by the authors as a limitation that may reduce accuracy. Sequencing and analysis were limited to the TCR beta chain. Compared with newly diagnosed patients, persistent Graves' disease patients had lower TCR Shannon entropy and fewer highly expanded clones, which suggests clonal expansion. Preferential use of TRBV28, TRBJ1-2 and TRBJ2-5 was observed in persistent disease, whereas TRBV20-1 and TRBJ2-1 were favored in newly diagnosed disease.

The library was produced with multiplex PCR. TCRdb records Illumina HiSeq 4000 as the sequencer. To build TCR beta libraries, CDR3 regions were amplified by Arm-PCR using iRepertoire HTBI primers. PCR products were gel purified before sequencing. Per the original workflow: Gene usage analysis of CDR3 amino acid clonotypes used the approximately 62 TRBV and some 15 TRBJ segments found across samples. COPE and FqMerger were used to merge filtered high-quality paired reads into contigs. BLAST was used to align contigs to IMGT TRBV, TRBD and TRBJ reference genes, and CDR3 was defined according to IMGT. Any clonotype with a frequency above 0.1% was counted as a highly expanded clone. Shannon entropy served as the measure of repertoire diversity, while the Gini coefficient captured V-J evenness. Public clonotypes were defined as clonotypes shared by more than one individual. The raw public reads went through TCRdb reprocessing: fastp at Q25, MiXCR clone calling, in-frame beta chains kept. Entries that share a CDR3 protein sequence are merged under the most common genes and DNA. In this record, the V and J calls reflect TCRdb's handling and not the investigators' own analysis. This sample comprises some 500,000 distinct CDR3 sequences, 15% to 20% of them detected only once. The ten largest clones capture around 25% of the sample.

The time point label, read with the paper, signifies: newly diagnosed GD, antithyroid drugs for less than 3 months. RNA was extracted from PBMCs in TRIzol for both TCR sequencing and RNA sequencing. Graves' disease was diagnosed according to American Thyroid Association guidelines. The patients came from an endocrinology department in Xi'an, China. Each patient gave 7 to 9.5 milliliters of peripheral blood, collected in an EDTA anticoagulant tube. Ficoll Paque Plus density gradient separation was used to isolate PBMCs, and no further T cell sorting was performed. An Agilent 2100 Bioanalyzer and agarose gel were used to assess RNA quality, and a NanoDrop 2000 was used to measure RNA concentration. This same sample was also taken into another study, of T cells in Graves' hyperthyroidism and ophthalmopathy. Taken from the second paper: Graves' hyperthyroidism was defined as stable when no progression to ophthalmopathy occurred over 18 months of follow-up. Hyperthyroidism patients were newly diagnosed, had a disease duration of under 2 months, and were aged 18 to 65 years. Exclusion was applied to patients with uncontrolled infections, other autoimmune diseases, pregnancy or lactation. Diagnoses relied on clinical symptoms, serum thyroxine and TRAb, thyroid ultrasound and orbital computed tomography. The TCR CDR3 was subjected to a first round of RT-PCR using the HTBI primer set and the Qiagen OneStep RT-PCR kit. Most expanded thyroid clonotypes (frequency above 0.001) were also detected in blood, a finding suggesting that blood repertoires may reflect thyroid immune responses. In cross-validation, a model built on a 13 V-J signature told ophthalmopathy apart from stable hyperthyroidism with under 90% sensitivity and about 81% specificity, and in testing the same model reached 80%/75%. In validation, the model predicted progression to ophthalmopathy with about 71% sensitivity and around 72% specificity, a median of 6.5 months before onset. A discovery cohort of approximately 97 patients, fewer than 50 with Graves' ophthalmopathy and about 58 with stable Graves' hyperthyroidism, was used to find distinguishing TCR V-J signatures. Prospective prediction of ophthalmopathy was tested in an independent validation cohort consisting of 18 to 20 hyperthyroidism patients and approximately 16 patients who later progressed to ophthalmopathy. The approximately 90 discovery patients were randomly split 7:3 into training and test sets. Thyroid tissue and blood T-cell repertoires from about six Graves' hyperthyroidism patients were also compared in the study. After blood sampling, hyperthyroidism patients were treated with methimazole at a starting dose of 30 mg daily, and ophthalmopathy patients were treated with high-dose intravenous methylprednisolone. A second multiplex PCR round built the libraries, followed by size selection and purification. Sequencing of the libraries was done on an Illumina HiSeq2000 using paired-end 100 bp reads. SOAPnuke was used to process the raw data, removing reads that contained adapters or uncalled bases, had a mean Phred below 15, or lacked an exact match to the constant primer or identifier. High-quality paired reads were merged with COPE v1.2.5, and unique nucleotide sequences were defined as clonotypes. Clonotypes were aligned to IMGT TRBV, TRBD and TRBJ reference segments using MiTCR v1.1. The analysis included only V-J combinations with a frequency above 0.0001, which together covered approximately 99% of the repertoires. A TCS score was defined as the ratio between F50 (clonal expansion) and ExV (chaos), using BLOSUM62-based TCRdist between CDR3 peptides within each V-J. Welch's t-statistics and random forest reduced roughly 500 V-J features to 10 to 15, which were used in a naive Bayes classifier (R e1071). No statistical method was used to set the sample size in advance, and investigators knew the group allocation. According to the paper, TCR Vbeta CDR3 sequencing was carried out on approximately 140 peripheral blood samples, which came from some 41 ophthalmopathy, under 80 hyperthyroidism and approximately 17 progressor patients.

This TCR was sampled from a woman aged 40-65 years with Graves disease. Donor details come from another sample of the same person, matched by shared clones. The material was peripheral blood mononuclear cells (PBMCs), obtained at new diagnosis, from a patient treated with antithyroid drugs. Rearrangement joined TRBV6-1 to TRBJ1-2; the D gene cannot be named for sure. The DNA sequence follows: TGTGCCAGCAGTCTCATCCACTATGGCTACACCTTC. The translation is CASSLIHYGYTF.